Below, 30 T cell receptor beta chains from the same sample are listed, as sequenced in a study of vaccination and CD4 T cells after COVID-19 (dated by TCRdb to 2022 to 2024). The library was prepared using PCR. Sequencer: Illumina iSeq 100. DNA from cultured CD4+ T cells was subjected to TCR sequencing with the Oncomine TCR Beta short-read assay at the Johns Hopkins FTIC core. TCRdb applied fastp at Q25 and MiXCR to the public reads, then kept only in-frame beta chains. Each record represents a unique CDR3 protein, reported with the most common genes and DNA among its rows. Counted in this sample were 12,000 to 15,000 distinct CDR3 sequences; 53% of them appeared once. The ten largest clones take up 10% of the sample. Their antigens remain unidentified. The treatment or condition label here, explained by the study, means: approximately nine-day PBMC culture with coronavirus spike peptide pools or control peptides (ViraFEST assay).

The sample in question was CD4+ T cells from blood, cultured in vitro, obtained before SARS-CoV-2 vaccination. The source is a human donor who had recovered from COVID-19.

The chain couples TRBV12-3 or TRBV12-4 to TRBJ2-1; 10 bases align to TRBD2. Trimming removed 5 bases from V and 4 bases from J; junction bases left unmatched: 8. CDR3 length: 16 amino acids. The CDR3 reads CASSPRASGGYNEQFF. DNA of the CDR3: TGTGCCAGCAGTCCCCGAGCTAGCGGGGGATACAATGAGCAGTTCTTC.

V gene TRBV18 combines with J gene TRBJ2-3; 12 bases map to TRBD1. CDR3 length: 15 residues. Germline trimming cut 3 bases from V and 5 bases from J; bases unmatched to any gene: 3. The V gene's germline CDR1 is KGHSH and CDR2 LQKENI. The CDR3: CASSPGQGAGDTQYF. The CDR3 DNA reads as TGTGCCAGCTCACCGGGACAGGGGGCTGGAGATACGCAGTATTTT. Full variable domain (outside the CDR3, taken from reference TRBV18 and TRBJ2-3): NAGVMQNPRHLVRRRGQEARLRCSPMKGHSHVYWYRQLPEEGLKFMVYLQKENIIDESGMPKERFSAEFPKEGPSILRIQQVVRGDSAAYFCASSPGQGAGDTQYFGPGTRLTVL.

This clonotype showed up just a few times. The chain carries TRBV7-2 and TRBJ2-7; 7 nucleotides align to TRBD2. V was pared by 1 base and J by 3 bases, with 6 bases of the junction left unmatched. CDR1 and CDR2 (germline): SGHTA, FQGNSA. CDR3 length: 15 amino acids. The CDR3 region is CASSLVGGSHYEQYF. The CDR3, as DNA: TGTGCCAGCAGCTTAGTTGGCGGGAGTCACTACGAGCAGTACTTC.

The chain recombines TRBV6-2 or TRBV6-3 with TRBJ2-3, with 9 positions matching TRBD1. Looked up from germline, CDR1 is MNHEY and CDR2 is SVGEGT. The V gene end was trimmed by 6 bases and the J gene end by 2 bases; junction bases not matched to a gene: 6. The CDR3 covers 15 residues. CDR3 DNA sequence: TGTGCCAGCAGCCCCGGGACAGGGCACACAGATACGCAGTATTTT. Translation gives CASSPGTGHTDTQYF.

The chain uses TRBV20-1 and TRBJ2-1, with TRBD2 identical over 12 bases. Germline V gene lookup returns CDR1 DFQATT and CDR2 SNEGSKA (reference sequence). The V segment lost 7 bases and the J segment 3 bases; nucleotides outside the gene matches: 4. The CDR3 covers 14 residues. CDR3 loop: CSVWTSGIYNEQFF. CDR3 DNA: TGCAGTGTTTGGACTAGCGGGATCTACAATGAGCAGTTCTTC.

The chain recombines TRBV11-2 with TRBJ2-5; the match to TRBD2 covers 8 bases. J was trimmed by 2 bases and V by 5 bases; bases with no gene match: 16. The CDR3 is made up of 18 amino acids. In germline, CDR1 is SGHAT, CDR2 FQNNGV. The CDR3, as DNA: TGTGCCAGCAGCACCCGGACTAGCTCCAGAATTAAACAAGAGACCCAGTACTTC. Translating gives CASSTRTSSRIKQETQYF.

This clonotype was picked up a small number of times. The J gene is TRBJ2-4, the V gene TRBV10-3; D is ambiguous. CDR3 length: 13 residues. Germline values: CDR1 ENHRY, CDR2 SYGVKD. Trimming took 2 bases from V and 1 from J, leaving 3 bases between them. CDR3 sequence: CAISEVAKNIQYF. CDR3 nucleotides: TGTGCCATCAGTGAGGTTGCCAAAAACATTCAGTACTTC.

V is TRBV9 and J is TRBJ2-7; 10 bases agree with TRBD2. Germline-derived CDR1 and CDR2 are SGDLS and YYNGEE. The V and J ends lost 1 base and 7 bases, in that order; junction bases with no gene match: 8. This CDR3 is built from 15 residues. Here the CDR3 DNA reads TGTGCCAGCAGCGTATCAGCGGGAGGGCCAAGAGAGCAGTACTTC. Translating gives CASSVSAGGPREQYF.

The chain recombines TRBV20-1 with TRBJ1-5; no reliable D call. The CDR3 covers 13 residues. From germline, CDR1 is DFQATT and CDR2 SNEGSKA (reference sequence). V was pared by 1 base and J by 0 bases, with 4 bases between. The CDR3 here is CSARADSNQPQHF. CDR3 in DNA: TGCAGTGCTAGAGCAGATAGCAATCAGCCCCAGCATTTT.

The sample holds a few counts of this clonotype. V and J are TRBV28 and TRBJ1-5, with D tentatively TRBD1 (6 bases). In germline, CDR1 is MDHEN, CDR2 SYDVKM. This CDR3 is built from 14 residues. The V gene lost 6 bases and the J gene lost 7 bases, with 16 bases spanning the gap. The CDR3 protein is CASRTELGAQPQHF. CDR3 in DNA: TGTGCCAGCAGGACCGAGTTGGGGGCGCAGCCCCAGCATTTT. The entire variable domain, with the rest obtained from reference TRBV28 and TRBJ1-5, is as follows: DVKVTQSSRYLVKRTGEKVFLECVQDMDHENMFWYRQDPGLGLRLIYFSYDVKMKEKGDIPEGYSVSREKKERFSLILESASTNQTSMYLCASRTELGAQPQHFGDGTRLSIL.

The rearrangement joins TRBV7-2 to TRBJ2-5, with TRBD1 identical over 9 bases. The germline V gene encodes CDR1 SGHTA and CDR2 FQGNSA. The V gene end was trimmed by 5 bases and the J gene end by 4 bases; junction bases not matched to a gene: 5. This CDR3 is 14 amino acids long. The CDR3 is CASSRTGGAETQYF. The CDR3 DNA is TGTGCCAGCAGCCGCACAGGGGGCGCAGAGACCCAGTACTTC.

This chain uses TRBV30 with TRBJ2-1; the match to TRBD1 covers 8 bases. Looked up from germline, CDR1 is GTSNPN and CDR2 is SVGIG (reference sequence). V trimming: 3 bases; J trimming: 7 bases; junction bases outside the gene matches: 8. CDR3 length: 14 amino acids. The CDR3 coding sequence is TGTGCCTGGAGGCAGGGGGCGCGGTTTAATGAGCAGTTCTTC. Residues: CAWRQGARFNEQFF.

The table lists this clonotype with a count of one. The rearrangement uses TRBV6-1 and TRBJ1-1; a possible D gene is TRBD1 (6 bases). CDR1 MNHNS and CDR2 SASEGT come from the germline V gene. The CDR3 has 14 amino acids. Trimming cost V 7 bases and J 4 bases, with 16 bases left between them. The CDR3 DNA sequence: TGTGCCAGCATCAACTCGAAGGGGGTCACTGAAGCTTTCTTT. It codes for CASINSKGVTEAFF.

The chain employs TRBV4-2 and TRBJ2-1; possibly TRBD2 for D (6 bases). CDR3 length: 14 amino acids. Germline V lookup: CDR1 LGHNA, CDR2 YNFKEQ. V shed 0 bases and J shed 8 bases, with 11 bases lying between them. CDR3 loop: CASSQERRVHEQFF. CDR3 sequence (DNA): TGTGCCAGCAGCCAAGAGAGGAGGGTTCATGAGCAGTTCTTC.

CDR3 amino acids: CAWSVVTENSPLHF. The CDR3 DNA reads TGTGCCTGGAGTGTCGTTACAGAAAATTCACCCCTCCACTTT. The V gene is TRBV30, the J gene TRBJ1-6; D remains unclear. CDR1 GTSNPN and CDR2 SVGIG come from the germline V gene (reference sequence). V was shortened by 0 bases and J by 7 bases, with 10 bases between the two germline ends. The CDR3 has 14 residues.

The chain links TRBV5-1 to TRBJ1-1; a possible D gene is TRBD1 (5 bases). The CDR3 runs to 17 residues. V lost 0 bases and J lost 1, with 16 bases in between. The germline V gene encodes CDR1 SGHRS and CDR2 YFSETQ. CDR3 protein: CASSLAGPSGPNTEAFF. CDR3 DNA: TGCGCCAGCAGCTTGGCGGGGCCCTCAGGACCGAACACTGAAGCTTTCTTT.

The chain employs TRBV2 and TRBJ2-3, with unresolved D. The CDR3 has 12 residues. Trimming took 7 bases from V and 6 from J, leaving 11 bases between them. Germline lookup yields CDR1 SNHLY and CDR2 FYNNEI. CDR3 region: CASTWALDTQYF. CDR3 nucleotides: TGTGCCAGCACCTGGGCCCTGGATACGCAGTATTTT.

The rearrangement uses TRBV10-1 and TRBJ2-4, with D perhaps TRBD2 (6 bases). The germline V and J ends were trimmed by 7 bases and 3 bases, with 13 bases remaining between them. Germline V gene sequence: CDR1 WNHNN, CDR2 SYGVQD (reference sequence). The CDR3 sequence is 14 residues long. The CDR3 DNA follows: TGCGCCAGCACCGATCGGAGGGGCAAAAACATTCAGTACTTC. Its protein is CASTDRRGKNIQYF.

Worth noting for this clonotype: The DNA is omitted, as the CDR3 cannot be located on it reliably, and the CDR3 follows TCRdb's listing. The chain links TRBV2 to TRBJ2-2; the table assigns TRBD2, which was not confirmed against the DNA. Germline CDR1 is SNHLY and CDR2 is FYNNEI. The CDR3 sequence runs 13 residues, both termini included. CDR3 sequence: CASRALRAGELFF.

V is TRBV7-8 and J is TRBJ2-3, with a tentative D call TRBD1 (5 bases). Germline CDR1 is SGHVS and CDR2 is FQNEAQ. Trimming removed 5 bases at V and 2 bases at J, with 14 bases between. This CDR3 is 15 amino acids long. DNA for the CDR3: TGTGCCAGCAGCCCGCGCGGACAAAACACAGATACGCAGTATTTT. Translated: CASSPRGQNTDTQYF.

The V call is TRBV6-1, the J call TRBJ1-2; D might be TRBD1 (6 bases). The CDR3 consists of 16 residues. Germline values: CDR1 MNHNS, CDR2 SASEGT. V was shortened by 1 base and J by 4 bases, with 16 bases between the two germline ends. CDR3: CASSEGMGATVYGYTF. The DNA of the CDR3 is TGTGCCAGCAGTGAAGGGATGGGGGCTACGGTCTATGGCTACACCTTC.

The chain uses TRBV14 and TRBJ2-5; D is tentatively TRBD1 or TRBD2 (5 bases each). The CDR3 runs to 14 residues. V lost 0 bases and J lost 7, with 12 bases in between. Germline V gene sequence: CDR1 SGHDN, CDR2 FVKESK. The CDR3: CASSQEGTRGTQYF. The CDR3, as DNA: TGTGCCAGCAGCCAAGAGGGGACCCGGGGGACCCAGTACTTC.

The CDR3 spells CAISESASIHEQYF. CDR3 coding DNA: TGTGCCATCAGTGAGTCGGCGTCTATCCACGAGCAGTACTTC. This chain joins TRBV10-3 and TRBJ2-7, with D hard to call. V lost 0 bases and J lost 5, with 11 bases in between. The CDR3 runs to 14 residues. In germline, CDR1 is ENHRY, CDR2 SYGVKD.

The gene calls are TRBV30 and TRBJ1-6; 8 nucleotides line up with TRBD1. The V and J ends lost 0 bases and 9 bases, in that order; junction bases with no gene match: 4. Germline V gene sequence: CDR1 GTSNPN, CDR2 SVGIG (reference sequence). The CDR3 length is 14 residues. In DNA form, the CDR3 reads TGTGCCTGGAGTGTGGGACAGGACAGTTCACCCCTCCACTTT. This codes for CAWSVGQDSSPLHF. The whole variable domain, filled in from reference TRBV30 and TRBJ1-6, reads SQTIHQWPATLVQPVGSPLSLECTVEGTSNPNLYWYRQAAGRGLQLLFYSVGIGQISSEVPQNLSASRPQDRQFILSSKKLLLSDSGFYLCAWSVGQDSSPLHFGNGTRLTVT.

The V and J genes are TRBV20-1 and TRBJ2-1; 15 nucleotides agree with TRBD2. The CDR3 contains 18 residues. The V and J ends lost 4 bases and 7 bases, in that order; junction bases with no gene match: 14. The V gene's germline CDR1 is DFQATT and CDR2 SNEGSKA (reference sequence). Here the CDR3 reads CSAIRTSGRASFGNEQFF. The CDR3 bases are TGCAGTGCTATACGGACTAGCGGGAGGGCCAGTTTCGGTAATGAGCAGTTCTTC.

This rearrangement joins TRBV6-5 to TRBJ2-5; D is possibly TRBD2 (6 bases). CDR1 MNHEY and CDR2 SVGAGI come from the germline V gene. The CDR3 totals 17 residues. V lost 4 bases and J 3 bases, leaving 21 bases between the germline ends. The CDR3 nucleotides read TGTGCCAGCAGTTGGACCCCCCTGGAGGTAGCGGAAGAGACCCAGTACTTC. Translation: CASSWTPLEVAEETQYF.

This clonotype was detected a few times. The V call is TRBV20-1, the J call TRBJ1-4; no clear D. Germline V gene data show CDR1 as DFQATT and CDR2 as SNEGSKA (reference sequence). The length of the CDR3 is 15 residues. V was shortened by 0 bases and J by 3 bases, with 11 bases between the two germline ends. DNA of the CDR3: TGCAGTGCTAGAGACCCTAGTGCCTCTAATGAAAAACTGTTTTTT. Its protein product is CSARDPSASNEKLFF.

The chain carries TRBV6-1 and TRBJ2-7, with D maybe TRBD1 (5 bases). Trimming stripped 6 bases from V and 2 bases from J, with 8 bases between. CDR3 length equals 12 residues. Germline V lookup: CDR1 MNHNS, CDR2 SASEGT. In DNA, the CDR3 is TGTGCCAGCAGCCAGACAGCCTACGAGCAGTACTTC. Its translation is CASSQTAYEQYF.

This chain links TRBV7-6 with TRBJ1-2; D gene unclear. This CDR3 spans 13 amino acids. Germline V gene lookup returns CDR1 SGHVS and CDR2 FNYEAQ. The germline V and J ends were trimmed by 1 base and 4 bases, with 7 bases remaining between them. The CDR3 is CASSLDVGYGYTF. In nucleotides, the CDR3 is TGTGCCAGCAGCTTAGACGTGGGCTATGGCTACACCTTC. The variable domain in full, completed from reference TRBV7-6 and TRBJ1-2, reads GAGVSQSPRYKVTKRGQDVALRCDPISGHVSLYWYRQALGQGPEFLTYFNYEAQQDKSGLPNDRFSAERPEGSISTLTIQRTEQRDSAMYRCASSLDVGYGYTFGSGTRLTVV.

This clonotype has more than one count but fewer than ten. V and J are TRBV20-1 and TRBJ2-2; 12 bases line up with TRBD2. Germline CDR1 and CDR2: DFQATT and SNEGSKA (reference sequence). V lost 3 bases, J lost 7 bases, and 6 bases stayed unmatched. The length of the CDR3 is 15 residues. CDR3 in amino acids: CSASPSGRVNGELFF. DNA of the CDR3: TGCAGTGCTAGCCCTAGCGGGAGGGTAAACGGGGAGCTGTTTTTT.